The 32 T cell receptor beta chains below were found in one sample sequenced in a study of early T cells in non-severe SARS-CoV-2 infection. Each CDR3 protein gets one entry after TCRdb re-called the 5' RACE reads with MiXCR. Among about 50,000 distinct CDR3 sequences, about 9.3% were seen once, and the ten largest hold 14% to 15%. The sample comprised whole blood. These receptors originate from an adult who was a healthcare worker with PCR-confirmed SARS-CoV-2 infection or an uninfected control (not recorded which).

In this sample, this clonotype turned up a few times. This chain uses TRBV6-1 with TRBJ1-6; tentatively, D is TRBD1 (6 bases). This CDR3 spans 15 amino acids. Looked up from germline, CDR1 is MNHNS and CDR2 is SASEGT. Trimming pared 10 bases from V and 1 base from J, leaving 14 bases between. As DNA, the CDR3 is TGTGCCACCCCAGGGGAACGATCCTATAATTCACCCCTCCACTTT. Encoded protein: CATPGERSYNSPLHF.

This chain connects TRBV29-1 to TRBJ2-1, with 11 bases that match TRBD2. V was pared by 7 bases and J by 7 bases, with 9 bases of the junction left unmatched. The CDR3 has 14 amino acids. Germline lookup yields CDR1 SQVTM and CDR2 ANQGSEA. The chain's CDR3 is CSADFLAGGNEQFF. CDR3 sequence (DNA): TGCAGCGCTGACTTTCTAGCGGGAGGTAATGAGCAGTTCTTC.

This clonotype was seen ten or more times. For the CDR3, the DNA is TGTGCCAGCAGCGAACAGGGGTTGCAGTTCTTC. The encoded protein is CASSEQGLQFF. The chain uses TRBV7-9 and TRBJ2-1, with TRBD1 matching 7 bases. The germline gives CDR1 SEHNR, CDR2 FQNEAQ (reference sequence). This CDR3 is 11 amino acids long. Trimming cost V 5 bases and J 12 bases; bases outside gene matches: 4.

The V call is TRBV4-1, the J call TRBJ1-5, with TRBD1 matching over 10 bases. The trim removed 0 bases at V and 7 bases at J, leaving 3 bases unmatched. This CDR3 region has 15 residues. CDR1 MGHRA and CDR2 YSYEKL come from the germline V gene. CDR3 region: CASSQDPDRGQPQHF. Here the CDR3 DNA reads TGCGCCAGCAGCCAAGATCCGGACAGGGGGCAGCCCCAGCATTTT.

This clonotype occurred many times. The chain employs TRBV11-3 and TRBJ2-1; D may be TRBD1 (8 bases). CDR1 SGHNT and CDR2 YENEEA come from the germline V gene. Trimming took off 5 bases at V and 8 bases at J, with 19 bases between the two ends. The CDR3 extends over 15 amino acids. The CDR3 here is CASSPGQGGHDEQFF. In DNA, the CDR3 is TGTGCCAGCAGCCCCGGACAGGGAGGGCACGATGAGCAGTTCTTC.

This CDR3 reads CASSSRDISYEQYF. CDR3 DNA sequence: TGTGCCAGCAGCTCCCGGGACATCTCCTACGAGCAGTACTTC. This chain uses TRBV7-9 with TRBJ2-7; TRBD1 is a possible D gene (6 bases). Deletions cut 4 bases from V and 0 bases from J, with 10 bases between. CDR1 and CDR2 from the germline V gene are SEHNR and FQNEAQ (reference sequence). CDR3 length: 14 residues.

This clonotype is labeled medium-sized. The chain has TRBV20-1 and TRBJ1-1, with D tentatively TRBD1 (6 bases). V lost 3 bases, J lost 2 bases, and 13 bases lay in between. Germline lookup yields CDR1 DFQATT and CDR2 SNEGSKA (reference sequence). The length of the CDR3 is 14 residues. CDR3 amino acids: CSASVPQGNTEAFF. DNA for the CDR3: TGCAGTGCTAGCGTACCACAGGGTAACACTGAAGCTTTCTTT.

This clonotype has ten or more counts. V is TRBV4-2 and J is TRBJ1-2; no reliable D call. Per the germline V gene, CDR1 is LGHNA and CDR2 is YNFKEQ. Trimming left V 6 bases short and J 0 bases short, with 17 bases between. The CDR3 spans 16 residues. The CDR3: CASSGPSTGSNYGYTF. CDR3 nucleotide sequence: TGTGCCAGCAGTGGTCCGTCGACGGGGTCTAACTATGGCTACACCTTC.

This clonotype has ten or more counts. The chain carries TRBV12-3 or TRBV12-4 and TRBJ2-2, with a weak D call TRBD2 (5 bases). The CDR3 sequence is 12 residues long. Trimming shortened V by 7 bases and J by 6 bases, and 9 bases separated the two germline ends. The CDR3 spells CASKTSPGELFF. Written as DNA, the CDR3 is TGTGCCAGCAAAACTAGTCCCGGGGAGCTGTTTTTT.

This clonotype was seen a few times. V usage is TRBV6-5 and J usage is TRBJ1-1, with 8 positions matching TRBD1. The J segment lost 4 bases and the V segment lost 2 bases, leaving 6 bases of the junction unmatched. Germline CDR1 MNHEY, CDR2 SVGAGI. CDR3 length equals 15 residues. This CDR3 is CASSYTRTGSTEAFF. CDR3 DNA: TGTGCCAGCAGTTACACCCGGACAGGGAGCACTGAAGCTTTCTTT.

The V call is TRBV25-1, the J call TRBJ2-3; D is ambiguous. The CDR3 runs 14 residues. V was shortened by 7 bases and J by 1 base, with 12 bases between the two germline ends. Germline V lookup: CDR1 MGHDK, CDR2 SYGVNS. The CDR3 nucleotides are TGTGCCAGCACCCCCCCCTGGGGCACAGATACGCAGTATTTT. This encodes CASTPPWGTDTQYF.

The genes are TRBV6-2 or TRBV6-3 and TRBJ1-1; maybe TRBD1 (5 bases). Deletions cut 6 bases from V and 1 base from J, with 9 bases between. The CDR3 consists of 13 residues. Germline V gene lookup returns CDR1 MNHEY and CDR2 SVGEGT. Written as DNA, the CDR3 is TGTGCCAGCAGAAAAACAGGGAACACTGAAGCTTTCTTT. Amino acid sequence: CASRKTGNTEAFF.

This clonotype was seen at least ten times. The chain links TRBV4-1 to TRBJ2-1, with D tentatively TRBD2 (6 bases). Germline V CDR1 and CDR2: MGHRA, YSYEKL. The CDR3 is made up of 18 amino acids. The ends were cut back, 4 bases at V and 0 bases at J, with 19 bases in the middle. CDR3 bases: TGCGCCAGCAGCCTAAGAGATAGCGGAAGTGTCTCCTACAATGAGCAGTTCTTC. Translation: CASSLRDSGSVSYNEQFF.

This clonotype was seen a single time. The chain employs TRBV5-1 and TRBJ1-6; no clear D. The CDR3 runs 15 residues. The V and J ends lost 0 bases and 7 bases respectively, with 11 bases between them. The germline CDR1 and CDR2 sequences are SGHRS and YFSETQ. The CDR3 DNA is TGCGCCAGCAGCTTGGGGGATCTCGGCAATTCACCCCTCCACTTT. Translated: CASSLGDLGNSPLHF. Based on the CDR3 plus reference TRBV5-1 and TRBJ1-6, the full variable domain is KAGVTQTPRYLIKTRGQQVTLSCSPISGHRSVSWYQQTPGQGLQFLFEYFSETQRNKGNFPGRFSGRQFSNSRSEMNVSTLELGDSALYLCASSLGDLGNSPLHFGNGTRLTVT.

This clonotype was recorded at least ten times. The CDR3 DNA reads TGTGCCAGCAGTTACAGGGGGTCTCCTGGAAACACCATATATTTT. Protein: CASSYRGSPGNTIYF. The J gene is TRBJ1-3, the V gene TRBV6-5, with D perhaps matching TRBD1 (6 bases). V was trimmed by 2 bases and J by 2 bases, leaving 10 bases between them. The CDR3 is 15 residues long. CDR1 MNHEY and CDR2 SVGAGI come from the germline V gene.

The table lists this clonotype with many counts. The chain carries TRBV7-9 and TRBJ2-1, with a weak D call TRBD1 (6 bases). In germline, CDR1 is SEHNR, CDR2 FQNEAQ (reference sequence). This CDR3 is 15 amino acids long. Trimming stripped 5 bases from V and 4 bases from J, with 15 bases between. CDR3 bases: TGTGCCAGCAGCCCTAGTGGGACACCTTACAATGAGCAGTTCTTC. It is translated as CASSPSGTPYNEQFF.

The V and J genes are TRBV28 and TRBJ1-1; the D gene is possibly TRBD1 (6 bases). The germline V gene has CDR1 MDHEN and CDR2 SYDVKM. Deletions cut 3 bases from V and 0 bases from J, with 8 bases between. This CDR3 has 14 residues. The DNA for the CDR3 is TGTGCCAGCAGTTTGGGGGCCATGAACACTGAAGCTTTCTTT. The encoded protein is CASSLGAMNTEAFF.

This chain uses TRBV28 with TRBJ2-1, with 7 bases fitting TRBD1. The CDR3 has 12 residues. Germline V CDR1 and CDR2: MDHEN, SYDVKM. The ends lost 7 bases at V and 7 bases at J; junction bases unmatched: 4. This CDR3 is CASIRQGNEQFF. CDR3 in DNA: TGTGCCAGCATCCGACAGGGAAATGAGCAGTTCTTC.

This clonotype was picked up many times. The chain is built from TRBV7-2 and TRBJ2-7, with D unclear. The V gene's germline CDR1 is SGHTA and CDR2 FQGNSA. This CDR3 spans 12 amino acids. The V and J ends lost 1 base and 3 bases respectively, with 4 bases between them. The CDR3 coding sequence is TGTGCCAGCAGCTTAGGCTACTACGAGCAGTACTTC. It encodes CASSLGYYEQYF.

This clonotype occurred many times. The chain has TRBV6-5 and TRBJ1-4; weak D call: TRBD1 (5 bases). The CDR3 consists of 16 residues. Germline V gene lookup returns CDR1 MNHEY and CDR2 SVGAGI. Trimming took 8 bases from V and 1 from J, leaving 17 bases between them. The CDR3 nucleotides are TGTGCCAGCCGAAGGAAGGGGTTGGGAACTAATGAAAAACTGTTTTTT. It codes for CASRRKGLGTNEKLFF.

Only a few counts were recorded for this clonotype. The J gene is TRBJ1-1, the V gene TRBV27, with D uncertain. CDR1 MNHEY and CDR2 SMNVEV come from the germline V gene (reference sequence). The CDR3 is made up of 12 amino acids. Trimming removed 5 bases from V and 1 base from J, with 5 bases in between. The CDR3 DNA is TGTGCCAGCAGTAGGGCGAACACTGAAGCTTTCTTT. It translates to CASSRANTEAFF.

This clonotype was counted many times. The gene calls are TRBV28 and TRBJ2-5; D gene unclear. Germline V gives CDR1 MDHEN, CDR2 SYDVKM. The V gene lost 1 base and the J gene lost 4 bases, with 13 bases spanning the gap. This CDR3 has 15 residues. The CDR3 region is CASSLFSAFRETQYF. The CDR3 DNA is TGTGCCAGCAGTTTATTCTCGGCTTTCAGAGAGACCCAGTACTTC.

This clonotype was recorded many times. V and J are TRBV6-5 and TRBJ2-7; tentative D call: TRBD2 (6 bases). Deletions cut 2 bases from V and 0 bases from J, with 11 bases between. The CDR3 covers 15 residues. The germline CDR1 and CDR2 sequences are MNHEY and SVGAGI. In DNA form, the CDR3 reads TGTGCCAGCAGTTACGGTCAGGGAGGCTCCTACGAGCAGTACTTC. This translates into CASSYGQGGSYEQYF.

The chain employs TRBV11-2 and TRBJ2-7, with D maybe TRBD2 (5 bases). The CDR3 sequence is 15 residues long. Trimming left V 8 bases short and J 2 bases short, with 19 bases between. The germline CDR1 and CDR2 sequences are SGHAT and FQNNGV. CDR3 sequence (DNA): TGTGCCAGCCAAGCGGCTAGTGGGGTTACCTACGAGCAGTACTTC. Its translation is CASQAASGVTYEQYF.

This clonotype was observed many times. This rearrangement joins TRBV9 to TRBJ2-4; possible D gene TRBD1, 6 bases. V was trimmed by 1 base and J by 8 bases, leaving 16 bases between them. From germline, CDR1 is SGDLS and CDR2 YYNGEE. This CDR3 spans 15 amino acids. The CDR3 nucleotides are TGTGCCAGCAGCGTAATGCCAGGGGATGGTGACATTCAGTACTTC. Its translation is CASSVMPGDGDIQYF.

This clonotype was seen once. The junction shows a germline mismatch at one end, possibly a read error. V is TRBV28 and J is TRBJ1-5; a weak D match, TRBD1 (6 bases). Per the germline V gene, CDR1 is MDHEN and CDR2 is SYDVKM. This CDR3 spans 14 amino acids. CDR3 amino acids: CACSLPGGNQPQHF. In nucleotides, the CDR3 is TGTGCCTGCAGTTTACCAGGGGGCAATCAGCCCCAGCATTTT.

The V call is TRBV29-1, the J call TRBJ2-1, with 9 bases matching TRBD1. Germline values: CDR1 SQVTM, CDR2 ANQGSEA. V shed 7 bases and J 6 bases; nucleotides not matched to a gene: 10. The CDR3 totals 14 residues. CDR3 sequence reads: CSDAGTGSVNEQFF. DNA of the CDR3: TGCAGCGATGCCGGGACAGGGTCAGTCAATGAGCAGTTCTTC.

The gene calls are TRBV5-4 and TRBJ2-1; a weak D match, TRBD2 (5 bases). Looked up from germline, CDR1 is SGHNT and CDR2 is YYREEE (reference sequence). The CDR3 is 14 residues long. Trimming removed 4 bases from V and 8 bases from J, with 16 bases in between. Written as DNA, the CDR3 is TGTGCCAGCAGCCGCAAGTCGGGGTACGATGAGCAGTTCTTC. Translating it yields CASSRKSGYDEQFF. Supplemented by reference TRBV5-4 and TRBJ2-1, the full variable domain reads ETGVTQSPTHLIKTRGQQVTLRCSSQSGHNTVSWYQQALGQGPQFIFQYYREEENGRGNFPPRFSGLQFPNYSSELNVNALELDDSALYLCASSRKSGYDEQFFGPGTRLTVL.

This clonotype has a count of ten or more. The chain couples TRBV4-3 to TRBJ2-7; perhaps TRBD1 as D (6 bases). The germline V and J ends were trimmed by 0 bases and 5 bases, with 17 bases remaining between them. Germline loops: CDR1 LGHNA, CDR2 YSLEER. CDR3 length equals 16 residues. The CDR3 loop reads CASSQDINRAPDEQYF. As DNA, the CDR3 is TGCGCCAGCAGCCAAGATATCAACAGGGCACCGGACGAGCAGTACTTC.

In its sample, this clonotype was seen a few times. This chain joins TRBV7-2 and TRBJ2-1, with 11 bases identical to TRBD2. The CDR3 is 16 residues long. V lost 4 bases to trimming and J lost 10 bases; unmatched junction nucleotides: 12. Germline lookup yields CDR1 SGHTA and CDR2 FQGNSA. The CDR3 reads CASSSLPGLAVGEQFF. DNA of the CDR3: TGTGCCAGCAGCTCCCTTCCGGGACTAGCGGTAGGCGAGCAGTTCTTC.

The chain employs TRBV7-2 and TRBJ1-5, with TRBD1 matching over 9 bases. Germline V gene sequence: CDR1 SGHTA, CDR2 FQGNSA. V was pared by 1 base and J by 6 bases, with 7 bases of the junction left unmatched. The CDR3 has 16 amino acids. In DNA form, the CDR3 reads TGTGCCAGCAGCTTAGGTGGGACAGGGAGTCGTCAGCCCCAGCATTTT. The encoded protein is CASSLGGTGSRQPQHF. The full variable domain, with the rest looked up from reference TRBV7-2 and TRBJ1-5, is GAGVSQSPSNKVTEKGKDVELRCDPISGHTALYWYRQSLGQGLEFLIYFQGNSAPDKSGLPSDRFSAERTGGSVSTLTIQRTQQEDSAVYLCASSLGGTGSRQPQHFGDGTRLSIL.

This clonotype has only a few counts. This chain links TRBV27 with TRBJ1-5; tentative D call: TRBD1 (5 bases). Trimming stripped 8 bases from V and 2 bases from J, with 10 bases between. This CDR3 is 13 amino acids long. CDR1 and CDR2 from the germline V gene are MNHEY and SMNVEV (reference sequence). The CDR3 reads CASQGDRNQPQHF. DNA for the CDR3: TGTGCCAGCCAGGGAGATCGCAATCAGCCCCAGCATTTT.